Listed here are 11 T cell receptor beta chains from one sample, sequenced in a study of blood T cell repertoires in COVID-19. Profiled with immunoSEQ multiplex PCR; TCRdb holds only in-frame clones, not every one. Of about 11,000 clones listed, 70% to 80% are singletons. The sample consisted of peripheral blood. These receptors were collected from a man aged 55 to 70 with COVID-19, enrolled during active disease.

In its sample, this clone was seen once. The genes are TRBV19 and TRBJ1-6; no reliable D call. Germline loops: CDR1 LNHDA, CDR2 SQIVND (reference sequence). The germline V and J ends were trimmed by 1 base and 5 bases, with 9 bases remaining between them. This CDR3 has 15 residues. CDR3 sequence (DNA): TGTGCCAGTAGTATAGCGGTCGAAAATAATTCACCCCTCCACTTT. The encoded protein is CASSIAVENNSPLHF.

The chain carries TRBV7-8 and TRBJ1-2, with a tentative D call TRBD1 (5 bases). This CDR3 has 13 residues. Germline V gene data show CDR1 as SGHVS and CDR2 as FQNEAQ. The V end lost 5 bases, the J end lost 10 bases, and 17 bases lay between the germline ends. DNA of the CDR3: TGTGCCAGCAGCCCTGAAAGGGGCGCAGCCTACACCTTC. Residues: CASSPERGAAYTF.

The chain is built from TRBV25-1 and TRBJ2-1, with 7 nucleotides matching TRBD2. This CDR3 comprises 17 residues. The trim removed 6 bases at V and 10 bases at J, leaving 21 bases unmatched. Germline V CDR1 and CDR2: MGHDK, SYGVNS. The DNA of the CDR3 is TGTGCCAGCAGACAGAATACCCCGGGAGGTCTGCAGAGCGAGCAGTTCTTC. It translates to CASRQNTPGGLQSEQFF.

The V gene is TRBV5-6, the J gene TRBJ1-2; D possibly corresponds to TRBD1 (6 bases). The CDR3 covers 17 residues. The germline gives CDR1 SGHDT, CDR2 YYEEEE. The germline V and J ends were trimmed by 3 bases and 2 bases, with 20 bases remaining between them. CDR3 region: CASSSPRGLQGNYGYTF. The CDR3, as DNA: TGTGCCAGCAGCTCTCCACGGGGCTTACAGGGCAACTATGGCTACACCTTC.

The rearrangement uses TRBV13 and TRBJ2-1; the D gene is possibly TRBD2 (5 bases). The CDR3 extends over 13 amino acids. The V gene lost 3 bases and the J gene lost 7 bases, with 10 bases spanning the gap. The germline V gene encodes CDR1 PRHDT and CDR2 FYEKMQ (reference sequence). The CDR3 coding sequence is TGTGCCAGCAGCTTCCTAGCCTGGAATGAGCAGTTCTTC. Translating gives CASSFLAWNEQFF.

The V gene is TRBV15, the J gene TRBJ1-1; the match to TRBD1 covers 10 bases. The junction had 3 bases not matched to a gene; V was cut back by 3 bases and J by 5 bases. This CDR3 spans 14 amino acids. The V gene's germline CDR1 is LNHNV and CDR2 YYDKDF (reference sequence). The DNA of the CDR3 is TGTGCCACCAGCAGGGACAGGGGGTGGACTGAAGCTTTCTTT. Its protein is CATSRDRGWTEAFF. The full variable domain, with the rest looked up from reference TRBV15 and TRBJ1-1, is DAMVIQNPRYQVTQFGKPVTLSCSQTLNHNVMYWYQQKSSQAPKLLFHYYDKDFNNEADTPDNFQSRRPNTSFCFLDIRSPGLGDTAMYLCATSRDRGWTEAFFGQGTRLTVV.

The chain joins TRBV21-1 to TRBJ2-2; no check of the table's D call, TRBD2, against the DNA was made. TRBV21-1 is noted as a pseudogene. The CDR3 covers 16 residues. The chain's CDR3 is CASSKVEGGDTGELFF. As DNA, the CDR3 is TGTGCCAGCAGCAAAGTAGAGGGAGGGGACACCGGGGAGCTGTTTTTT.

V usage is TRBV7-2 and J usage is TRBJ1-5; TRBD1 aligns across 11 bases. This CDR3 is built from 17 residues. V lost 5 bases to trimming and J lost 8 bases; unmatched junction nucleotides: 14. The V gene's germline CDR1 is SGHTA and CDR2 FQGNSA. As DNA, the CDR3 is TGTGCCAGCAGCCGTCTCGGGGGGACAGGGGGATTGGAGCCCCAGCATTTT. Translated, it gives CASSRLGGTGGLEPQHF.

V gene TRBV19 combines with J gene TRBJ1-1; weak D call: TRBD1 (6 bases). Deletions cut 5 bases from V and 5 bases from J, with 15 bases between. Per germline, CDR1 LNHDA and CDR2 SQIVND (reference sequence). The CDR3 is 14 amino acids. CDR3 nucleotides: TGTGCCAGTAGTTATCGCAGGGGAGGGACTGAAGCTTTCTTT. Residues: CASSYRRGGTEAFF.

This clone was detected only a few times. CDR3 amino acids: CASSLDGGQAYSYEQYV. The CDR3 DNA reads as TGTGCCAGCAGCTTAGACGGCGGGCAGGCCTATTCCTACGAGCAGTACGTC. V usage is TRBV7-8 and J usage is TRBJ2-7, with D tentatively TRBD2 (5 bases). This CDR3 is built from 17 residues. Germline V gene lookup returns CDR1 SGHVS and CDR2 FQNEAQ. V lost 1 base and J lost 1, with 17 bases in between.

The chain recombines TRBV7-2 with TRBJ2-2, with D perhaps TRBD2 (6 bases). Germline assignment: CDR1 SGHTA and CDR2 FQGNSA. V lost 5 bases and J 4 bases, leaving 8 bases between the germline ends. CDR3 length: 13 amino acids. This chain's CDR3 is CASSRDFTGELFF. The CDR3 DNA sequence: TGTGCCAGCAGCCGGGACTTCACCGGGGAGCTGTTTTTT.